Listed below are T cell receptor beta chains from one sample, sequenced in a study of blood T cell repertoires in COVID-19. Profiled with immunoSEQ multiplex PCR; TCRdb holds only in-frame clones, not every one. The profile covers under 200,000 clones, with 60% to 85% appearing a single time and more than 7% taken by the ten largest. The source material was peripheral blood. Receptors were obtained from an older woman with COVID-19, enrolled during active disease. The CDR3 runs from the conserved cysteine through the conserved F or W. A D gene is named only where the DNA matches it firmly. Clone sizes are given selectively: once, few, many, or a class where the clone is expanded.

V gene	D gene	clone size	J gene	CDR3 DNA	CDR3 protein
TRBV19	-	-	TRBJ1-1	TGTGCCACCCAACAGGGCACTGAAGCTTTCTTT	CATQQGTEAFF
TRBV5-1	-	-	TRBJ2-6	TGCGCCAGCAGCTTGGAATTCGGCTCTGGGGCCAACGTCCTGACTTTC	CASSLEFGSGANVLTF
TRBV5-1	-	-	TRBJ2-3	TGCGCCAGCAGCTTGGGTTTGTGGGACACTCAAGACACAGATACGCAGTATTTT	CASSLGLWDTQDTDTQYF
TRBV12-3/TRBV12-4	-	-	TRBJ2-5	TGTGCCAGCAGGAACGACGGTGAGGGGACCCAGTACTTC	CASRNDGEGTQYF
TRBV7-2	-	-	TRBJ2-1	TGTGCCAGCAGCTTAGCGAGGGTAGGCAATGAGCAGTTCTTC	CASSLARVGNEQFF
TRBV28	-	-	TRBJ1-2	TGTGCCAGCAGCTCAGGTACCCACTATGGCTACACCTTC	CASSSGTHYGYTF
TRBV2	-	few	TRBJ2-2	TGTGCCAGCAGGGCCAGAACAGGGTATCTCACCGGGGAGCTGTTTTTT	CASRARTGYLTGELFF
TRBV30	TRBD1	many	TRBJ1-2	TGTGCCTGGACCCCTCGTACAGGGGGAAACTATGGCTACACCTTC	CAWTPRTGGNYGYTF
TRBV19	TRBD1	few	TRBJ2-4	TGTGCCAGTAGTACACAGACAGGGGCAAACATTCAGTACTTC	CASSTQTGANIQYF
TRBV7-9	TRBD1	few	TRBJ1-2	TGTGCCAGCAGCTTAGGGGGACAGGGGGCGTCGTATGGCTACACCTTC	CASSLGGQGASYGYTF
TRBV5-1	TRBD1	few	TRBJ1-2	TGCGCCAGCAGCTCGACAGGGCAGAACTATGGCTACACCTTC	CASSSTGQNYGYTF
TRBV30	-	-	TRBJ1-3	TGTGCCTGGAGTGTATCAGCTGGAAACACCATATATTTT	CAWSVSAGNTIYF
TRBV28	-	-	TRBJ1-2	TGTGCCAGCAGTTCCTTTTCTCTTGGCTACACCTTC	CASSSFSLGYTF
TRBV18	-	many	TRBJ1-2	TGTGCCAGCTCACCAACAGCAGACTATGGCTACACCTTC	CASSPTADYGYTF
TRBV3-1/TRBV3-2	-	-	TRBJ1-3	TGTGCCAGCACCCTAGGTTGGACGGGAGGAAACACCATATATTTT	CASTLGWTGGNTIYF
TRBV10-3	-	-	TRBJ1-6	TGTGCCATCAGCCCCGGGACACTAAATTCACCCCTCCACTTT	CAISPGTLNSPLHF
TRBV6-1	TRBD1	many	TRBJ2-3	TGTGCCAGCAGTGAAAGCAGGGGGCGGGCAGATACGCAGTATTTT	CASSESRGRADTQYF
TRBV5-1	-	-	TRBJ2-2	TGCGCCAGCAGCTTGGAACCGCGGGGGCTGGACACCGGGGAGCTGTTTTTT	CASSLEPRGLDTGELFF
TRBV13	-	-	TRBJ1-1	TGTGCCAGCAGCTTAGGTCGGAGGAGGACGGTCGCTTTCTTT	CASSLGRRRTVAFF
TRBV7-2	TRBD1	few	TRBJ1-1	TGTGCCAGCAGTTCTGGGGACAGGAGGAACACTGAAGCTTTCTTT	CASSSGDRRNTEAFF
TRBV7-2	TRBD2	-	TRBJ2-3	TGTGCCAGCAGTTCTGGACTAGCGGGGACAGATACGCAGTATTTT	CASSSGLAGTDTQYF
TRBV9	TRBD2	-	TRBJ2-2	TGTGCCAGCAGCGTAGGGACTAGCGGGAGGGTCAACACCGGGGAGCTGTTTTTT	CASSVGTSGRVNTGELFF
TRBV5-6	-	-	TRBJ2-3	TGTGCCAGCAGCCCGGTTGGACAGAGCACAGATACGCAGTATTTT	CASSPVGQSTDTQYF
TRBV5-1	-	-	TRBJ2-6	TGCGCCAGCAGCTTAGAACAGAGTGCAGCCAACGTCCTGACTTTC	CASSLEQSAANVLTF
TRBV27	TRBD1	-	TRBJ1-1	TGTGCCAGCAGGGGACAGGGGAGAACTGAAGCTTTCTTT	CASRGQGRTEAFF
TRBV5-1	TRBD1	-	TRBJ1-3	TGCGCCAGCAGCCCCGGACAGGGGGCGCGTGGAAACACCATATATTTT	CASSPGQGARGNTIYF
TRBV9	-	-	TRBJ2-7	TGTGCCAGCAGCGTTGGGCGGGCGTCCTACGAGCAGTACTTC	CASSVGRASYEQYF
TRBV28	TRBD1	-	TRBJ1-5	TGTGCCAGCAGTTTACCAGGGGGGAGCAATCAGCCCCAGCATTTT	CASSLPGGSNQPQHF
TRBV19	TRBD1	-	TRBJ1-2	TGTGCCAGTAGTATATTTAGGGACAGGAGGAACTATGGCTACACCTTC	CASSIFRDRRNYGYTF
TRBV6-5	TRBD1	-	TRBJ1-6	TGTGCCAGCAGTCTGAGCAGGGGGAACTCACCCCTCCACTTT	CASSLSRGNSPLHF
TRBV6-5	-	-	TRBJ1-3	TGTGCCAGCACCCAGGGATTCGGAGGAAACACCATATATTTT	CASTQGFGGNTIYF
TRBV5-1	TRBD2	-	TRBJ2-1	TGCGCCAGCAGCCGGGGGGTAGCGGGCCTCAATGAGCAGTTCTTC	CASSRGVAGLNEQFF
TRBV5-1	-	-	TRBJ1-4	TGCGCCAGCAGCTTGGGAGGGCGGGTTGAAAAACTGTTTTTT	CASSLGGRVEKLFF
TRBV5-8	-	-	TRBJ2-2	TGTGCCAGCAGCTTGGGCGGGTTAAACACCGGGGAGCTGTTTTTT	CASSLGGLNTGELFF
TRBV28	-	-	TRBJ2-4	TGTGCCAGCAGTCCCCCCCGAGCCAAAAACATTCAGTACTTC	CASSPPRAKNIQYF
TRBV24-1	-	-	TRBJ1-4	TGTGCCACCAGTGATTCCGTACAGGGTAAAGGACTGTTTTTT	CATSDSVQGKGLFF
TRBV18	-	-	TRBJ2-3	TGTGCCAGCTCACCACCGAATATCCAGGGCAGCACAGATACGCAGTATTTT	CASSPPNIQGSTDTQYF
TRBV28	TRBD1	few	TRBJ1-6	TGTGCCAGCAGTTTACCTGCGGGGTCGGGACAGGGGGCTTCTTCACCCCTCCACTTT	CASSLPAGSGQGASSPLHF
TRBV5-4	-	-	TRBJ1-3	TGTGCCAGCAGCTTGGATAGAGGGCCGAGCGGAAACACCATATATTTT	CASSLDRGPSGNTIYF
TRBV29-1	-	-	TRBJ2-3	TGCAGCGTGAGAGGACTGCAAAAGGATACGCAGTATTTT	CSVRGLQKDTQYF
TRBV28	-	once	TRBJ2-3	TGTGCCAGCGCAGAACCAGGGCCGAGCACAGATACGCAGTATTTT	CASAEPGPSTDTQYF
TRBV5-5	-	once	TRBJ1-2	TGTGCCAGCAGCCTTGAACCAGCGGGGATCTATGGCTACACCTTC	CASSLEPAGIYGYTF
TRBV7-2	TRBD2	-	TRBJ2-3	TGTGCCAGCAGCACCCTAAGCGGGAGCGGCACAGATACGCAGTATTTT	CASSTLSGSGTDTQYF
TRBV15	TRBD2	-	TRBJ2-5	TGTGCCACCAGCAGAGATCTGGGAGTAGCGGGGAAAGAGACCCAGTACTTC	CATSRDLGVAGKETQYF
TRBV5-4	-	once	TRBJ1-4	TGTGCCAGCAGCTCCCTGTTGGAGGGAGCTGGAAAACTGTTTTTT	CASSSLLEGAGKLFF
TRBV18	TRBD1	-	TRBJ1-5	TGTGCCAGCTCACCGGGACAGGGGGGGGGTCAGCCCCAGCATTTT	CASSPGQGGGQPQHF
TRBV4-2	-	few	TRBJ2-3	TGTGCCAGCAGCCAAGATGGGCTAGATACGCAGTATTTT	CASSQDGLDTQYF
TRBV28	TRBD1	-	TRBJ2-2	TGTGCCAGCAGTCGTCCCGGACAGGGGGCCGGGACCGGGGAGCTGTTTTTT	CASSRPGQGAGTGELFF
TRBV10-1	-	-	TRBJ1-5	TGCGCCAGCAGTGAGGACTCCCCCCAGCCCCAGCATTTT	CASSEDSPQPQHF
TRBV2	-	once	TRBJ1-1	TGTGCCAGCAGCGTCTCGGGGGGTTACATTGAAGCTTTCTTT	CASSVSGGYIEAFF
TRBV11-2	-	-	TRBJ2-7	TGTGCCAGCAGCTTAGGGGCAGCTAGGGGCCGGCAGTACTTC	CASSLGAARGRQYF
TRBV27	TRBD1	-	TRBJ1-2	TGTGCCAGCAGACCTCACAGGGGCGATGGCTACACCTTC	CASRPHRGDGYTF
TRBV18	TRBD1	-	TRBJ1-6	TGTGCCAGCTCACCGGGACAGGGTAATTCACCCCTCCACTTT	CASSPGQGNSPLHF
TRBV3-1/TRBV3-2	-	-	TRBJ2-5	TGTGCCAGCAGCGTTGACAGTAACCAAGAGACCCAGTACTTC	CASSVDSNQETQYF
TRBV5-1	-	few	TRBJ2-3	TGCGCCAGCAGCTTGGAGGGGCGCGGGGCAGATACGCAGTATTTT	CASSLEGRGADTQYF